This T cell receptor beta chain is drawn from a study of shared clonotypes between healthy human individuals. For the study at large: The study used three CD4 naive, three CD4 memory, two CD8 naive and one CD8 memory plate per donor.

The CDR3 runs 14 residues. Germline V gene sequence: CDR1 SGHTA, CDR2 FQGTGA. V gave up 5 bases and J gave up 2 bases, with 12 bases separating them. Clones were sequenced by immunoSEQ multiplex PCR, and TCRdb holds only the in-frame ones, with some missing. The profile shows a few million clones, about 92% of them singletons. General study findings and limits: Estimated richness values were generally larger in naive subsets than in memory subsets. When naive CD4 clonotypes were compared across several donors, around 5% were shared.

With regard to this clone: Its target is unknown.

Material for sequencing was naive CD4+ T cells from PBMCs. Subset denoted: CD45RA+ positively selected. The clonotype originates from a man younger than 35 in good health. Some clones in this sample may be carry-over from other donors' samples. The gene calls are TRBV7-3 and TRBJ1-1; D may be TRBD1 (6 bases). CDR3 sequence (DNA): TGTGCCAGCAGCCAGGGGAGTCCTAACACTGAAGCTTTCTTT. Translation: CASSQGSPNTEAFF.